This T cell receptor beta chain was sequenced during a study of T cell repertoires in cytomegalovirus infection. Study in general: Recently identified HLA-C-restricted CMV epitopes and well-studied HLA-B-restricted CMV epitopes were used by the study. Public signatures in TCR beta pointed to CMV infection and matching HLA type.

The study's findings and limits: There were carriers of CMV plus the relevant HLA, and cumulative public TCR beta family frequency identified them. The ex vivo response showed dominance by HLA-C-restricted CMV-specific TCR beta clonotypes.

Germline V CDR1 and CDR2: MDHEN, SYDVKM. The CDR3 runs to 16 residues. V was pared by 3 bases and J by 8 bases, with 22 bases between. TCRdb called the reads again in MiXCR, with one record for every CDR3 protein. The table has some 310,000 distinct CDR3 sequences, 20% to 25% seen once; the top ten hold about an eighth. In this sample, this clonotype turned up a few times. Antigen: not known. This clonotype originated in a human donor in good health (CMV status not recorded). Some clones in this sample may be carry-over from other donors' samples. V is TRBV28 and J is TRBJ2-5; D perhaps matches TRBD2 (5 bases). The input for sequencing was cultured PBMCs, taken from culture after CMV antigen stimulation. The chain's CDR3 is CASSLRLRDVFGTQYF. The CDR3 DNA reads TGTGCCAGCAGTTTGCGACTACGGGATGTGTTTGGTACCCAGTACTTC.